This entry is about one T cell receptor beta chain. Its antigen is unidentified. The data are from a study of cytomegalovirus exposure and HLA in healthy donors. Study results and limitations: Reported findings show TCR beta sequences accurately forecast HLA-A and HLA-B alleles in most subjects. Some segments of the V type, notably TRBV6-2 and TRBV6-3, were excluded as indistinguishable. Several of the most significant clusters were apparently associated with common viral pathogens in a later analysis.

In germline, CDR1 is SGHRS, CDR2 YFSETQ. The CDR3 has 14 amino acids. The ends lost 4 bases at V and 8 bases at J; junction bases unmatched: 10. Primers included in the PCR were 60 Vbeta and 13 Jbeta primers. Here immunoSEQ multiplex PCR was the method, and the copy in TCRdb shows in-frame clones only, minus some. This sample has about 91,000 clones, with around 64% found just once. This chain links TRBV5-1 with TRBJ1-2, with TRBD1 matching 8 bases. The origin of this receptor is a human donor in good health. Sequenced material: PBMCs. The CDR3 coding sequence is TGCGCCAGCAGCGCGCGTCGGACAGGGTCCGGCTACACCTTC. As protein: CASSARRTGSGYTF.